One TCR beta chain is described in this entry. The CDR3 consists of 15 residues. V lost 6 bases, J lost 2 bases, and 4 bases stayed unmatched. This sample was included in a study of T-cell reconstitution after alpha-beta-depleted transplantation in children. TCRbeta library preparation incorporated unique molecular identifiers. TCRdb analysed the PCR reads with MiXCR anew, one entry per CDR3 protein. Of some 390,000 distinct CDR3 sequences listed, 20% were seen once; the top ten hold 3.8%. The sequencing used PBMCs from the stem cell graft donor, collected from the stem cell graft. The receptor was isolated from a human donor who donated a stem cell graft to a child with acute myeloid leukemia. The V and J genes are TRBV12-3 or TRBV12-4 and TRBJ2-7, with 13 bases matching TRBD2. CDR3 coding DNA: TGTGCCAGCAGGACGGGACTAGCGGGACCCTACGAGCAGTACTTC. Its protein is CASRTGLAGPYEQYF.